This TCR beta chain emerged from a study of patients with pleural tuberculosis. The CDR3 is 13 amino acids. V lost 5 bases, J lost 1 base, and 8 bases lay in between. From germline, CDR1 is SNHLY and CDR2 FYNNEI. TCRdb re-analysed the reads in MiXCR, keeping a single row per CDR3 protein. The sample holds almost 30,000 distinct CDR3 sequences, under 20% seen once. This clonotype has a count of ten or more. V usage is TRBV2 and J usage is TRBJ2-5, with unresolved D. The material sequenced was peripheral blood. This TCR came from a human donor with pleural tuberculosis. CDR3 region: CASSPGRQETQYF. CDR3 bases: TGTGCCAGCAGTCCAGGCCGCCAAGAGACCCAGTACTTC. The variable domain in full, completed from reference TRBV2 and TRBJ2-5, reads EPEVTQTPSHQVTQMGQEVILRCVPISNHLYFYWYRQILGQKVEFLVSFYNNEISEKSEIFDDQFSVERPDGSNFTLKIRSTKLEDSAMYFCASSPGRQETQYFGPGTRLLVL.